These T cell receptor beta chains were read from a single sample in a study of cytomegalovirus exposure and HLA in healthy donors. TCRdb keeps only in-frame clones here, not all; method: immunoSEQ multiplex PCR. The table includes 100,000 to 150,000 clones, 75% to 90% detected once. The source material was PBMCs. These TCRs come from a middle-aged man in good health and CMV-seronegative. The CDR3 runs from the conserved cysteine through the conserved F or W. D genes are given only for firm matches. Rows may omit the clone size; those that give it use once, few, many or a size class.

CDR3aa	CDR3nt	abundance	len	v_gene	j_gene	d_gene
CASSFGQGNGYTF	TGTGCCAGCAGCTTCGGACAGGGGAATGGCTACACCTTC	NA	13	TRBV7-3	TRBJ1-2	TRBD1
CASSYGLALLTDTQYF	TGTGCCAGCAGTTACGGTCTAGCGCTACTCACAGATACGCAGTATTTT	few	16	TRBV6-5	TRBJ2-3	NA
CSSSPTVSGGSTEAFF	TGTTCCAGCAGCCCTACCGTTTCAGGGGGCTCCACTGAAGCTTTCTTT	NA	16	TRBV7-9	TRBJ1-1	TRBD1
CASSAGYLNTEAFF	TGTGCCAGCAGCGCAGGGTATTTGAACACTGAAGCTTTCTTT	NA	14	TRBV27	TRBJ1-1	NA
CASSLATGHRDKNIQYF	TGTGCCAGCAGCTTAGCAACAGGACACAGGGACAAAAACATTCAGTACTTC	once	17	TRBV7-8	TRBJ2-4	NA
CASNLRQGPETQYF	TGTGCCAGCAACCTACGCCAGGGGCCAGAGACCCAGTACTTC	NA	14	TRBV27	TRBJ2-5	NA
CASSLASGRDSYEQYF	TGTGCCAGCAGCTTGGCTAGCGGAAGGGACTCGTACGAGCAGTACTTC	NA	16	TRBV5-4	TRBJ2-7	TRBD2
CASTLGQLVNEQFF	TGTGCCAGCACCCTTGGGCAGCTGGTCAATGAGCAGTTCTTC	few	14	TRBV7-8	TRBJ2-1	NA
CASSRETGTDTQYF	TGTGCCAGCAGCAGAGAAACAGGAACAGATACGCAGTATTTT	once	14	TRBV7-6	TRBJ2-3	NA
CASSFTGLAGGPLREQYF	TGTGCCAGCAGCTTTACGGGACTAGCGGGGGGGCCTTTGCGCGAGCAGTACTTC	NA	18	TRBV11-2	TRBJ2-7	TRBD2
CASSFAFGSSYEQYF	TGTGCCAGCAGCTTTGCATTTGGCAGCTCCTACGAGCAGTACTTC	NA	15	TRBV7-2	TRBJ2-7	NA
CASSLPGTGGYTF	TGTGCCAGCAGCCTACCCGGGACAGGGGGCTACACCTTC	NA	13	TRBV28	TRBJ1-2	TRBD1
CASSYGTSGEQFF	TGCGCCAGCAGCTACGGGACTAGCGGGGAGCAGTTCTTC	NA	13	TRBV5-1	TRBJ2-1	TRBD2
CSVGGTGPLEQYF	TGCAGCGTAGGAGGGACAGGGCCCCTCGAGCAGTACTTC	NA	13	TRBV29-1	TRBJ2-7	TRBD1
CASRSGSSYNEQFF	TGTGCCAGCAGGTCGGGGAGCTCCTACAATGAGCAGTTCTTC	NA	14	TRBV27	TRBJ2-1	NA
CSLRTGQETQYF	TGCAGCCTCCGGACAGGGCAAGAGACCCAGTACTTC	NA	12	TRBV29-1	TRBJ2-5	TRBD1
CASSLTDRAYEQYF	TGTGCCAGCAGCTTAACGGACAGAGCCTACGAGCAGTACTTC	NA	14	TRBV5-4	TRBJ2-7	NA
CASRDYIYNEQFF	TGTGCCAGCAGGGACTATATCTACAATGAGCAGTTCTTC	NA	13	TRBV6-6	TRBJ2-1	NA
CASSLSQGMNTEAFF	TGTGCCAGCAGCTTATCGCAGGGTATGAACACTGAAGCTTTCTTT	NA	15	TRBV7-9	TRBJ1-1	NA
CAWSGQGVSGNTIYF	TGTGCCTGGAGTGGACAGGGGGTTTCTGGAAACACCATATATTTT	NA	15	TRBV30	TRBJ1-3	TRBD1
CASSTLRGLRVHEQYF	TGTGCCAGCAGTACCCTCAGGGGGCTACGAGTCCACGAGCAGTACTTC	once	16	TRBV28	TRBJ2-7	TRBD1
CACRDSPYNEQFF	TGTGCCTGCCGGGACTCCCCCTACAATGAGCAGTTCTTC	NA	13	TRBV30	TRBJ2-1	NA
CASSPDRGGYGYTF	TGTGCCAGCAGCCCGGACAGGGGAGGATATGGCTACACCTTC	NA	14	TRBV7-2	TRBJ1-2	TRBD1
CASSQDRGTEAFF	TGTGCCAGCAGCCAAGACAGGGGGACTGAAGCTTTCTTT	NA	13	TRBV11-1	TRBJ1-1	TRBD1
CASSPGELWGVRQPQHF	TGTGCCAGCAGCCCGGGGGAGCTTTGGGGAGTACGTCAGCCCCAGCATTTT	NA	17	TRBV28	TRBJ1-5	NA
CASSPTPTSGEQFF	TGTGCCAGCAGTCCCACCCCCACTAGCGGCGAGCAGTTCTTC	NA	14	TRBV6-6	TRBJ2-1	TRBD2
CASSPRGPHSNQPQHF	TGTGCCAGCAGCCCCCGCGGGCCCCATAGCAATCAGCCCCAGCATTTT	NA	16	TRBV27	TRBJ1-5	NA
CASSQDPAGVYF	TGCGCCAGCAGCCAAGACCCAGCGGGAGTTTACTTC	NA	12	TRBV4-1	TRBJ2-5	TRBD2
CAISESKGQGYEQYF	TGTGCCATCAGTGAGTCGAAGGGACAGGGTTACGAGCAGTACTTC	NA	15	TRBV10-3	TRBJ2-7	TRBD1
CASSPGTGGNQPQHF	TGTGCCAGCAGCCCCGGGACAGGGGGCAATCAGCCCCAGCATTTT	NA	15	TRBV5-6	TRBJ1-5	TRBD1
CASSQELETAYEQYF	TGTGCCAGCAGCCAAGAGCTAGAGACAGCCTACGAGCAGTACTTC	few	15	TRBV4-2	TRBJ2-7	NA
CASSRAGTGSYNEQFF	TGTGCCAGCAGTCGGGCCGGGACAGGGTCCTACAATGAGCAGTTCTTC	NA	16	TRBV7-2	TRBJ2-1	TRBD1
CATRKTVTNEKLFF	TGTGCCACCAGAAAAACGGTGACTAATGAAAAACTGTTTTTT	NA	14	TRBV15	TRBJ1-4	NA
CASIGGAVNTEAFF	TGTGCCAGTATCGGCGGTGCGGTGAACACTGAAGCTTTCTTT	NA	14	TRBV2	TRBJ1-1	NA
CSVIAGGPNTGELFF	TGCAGCGTTATAGCGGGGGGCCCGAACACCGGGGAGCTGTTTTTT	NA	15	TRBV29-1	TRBJ2-2	TRBD2
CASSLALDGTGGYTF	TGTGCCAGCAGCTTAGCCCTGGACGGTACGGGAGGCTACACCTTC	NA	15	TRBV7-9	TRBJ1-2	NA
CASSPRNNQETQYF	TGTGCCAGCAGTCCCAGGAATAACCAAGAGACCCAGTACTTC	once	14	TRBV27	TRBJ2-5	NA
CASSPAGDTEAFF	TGCGCCAGCAGCCCTGCGGGGGACACTGAAGCTTTCTTT	NA	13	TRBV4-3	TRBJ1-1	NA
CASSEKDRGDIQYF	TGTGCCAGCAGTGAAAAGGACAGGGGAGACATTCAGTACTTC	NA	14	TRBV2	TRBJ2-4	TRBD1
CSSSLGAANGYTF	TGTTCCAGCAGCTTAGGGGCAGCTAATGGCTACACCTTC	NA	13	TRBV7-9	TRBJ1-2	NA
CASSQEERGLGQTDTQYF	TGCGCCAGCAGCCAAGAAGAAAGGGGGTTAGGACAGACAGATACGCAGTATTTT	NA	18	TRBV4-3	TRBJ2-3	NA
CASSEAQWQGPEKLFF	TGTGCCAGCAGTGAAGCGCAATGGCAGGGCCCTGAAAAACTGTTTTTT	NA	16	TRBV2	TRBJ1-4	NA
CASSQDNLSYEQYF	TGTGCCAGCAGCCAGGACAACCTCTCCTACGAGCAGTACTTC	NA	14	TRBV6-5	TRBJ2-7	NA